Below are 27 T cell receptor beta chains sequenced from a single sample in a study of long-term antiretroviral therapy in people with HIV (dated 2022 in TCRdb). The immunoSEQ hsTCRB v3.0 assay was used at survey level resolution to sequence the TRB variable region. In its TCRdb copy, this immuneACCESS table keeps in-frame sequences only and misses some clones. Where compared with another copy, unresolved V genes explain less than half of these, and the others have no known cause. The sample records about 50,000 clones, roughly four fifths of which are singletons. The ten largest make up approximately 3.2% of the sample. Sequences were derived from unsorted PBMCs, sampled 0.8 years after starting antiretroviral therapy. Receptor source: a woman younger than 35 with HIV.

The rearrangement links TRBV7-9 to TRBJ2-1; no reliable D call. Germline loops: CDR1 SEHNR, CDR2 FQNEAQ (reference sequence). Trimming removed 3 bases at V and 5 bases at J, with 2 bases between. This CDR3 has 11 amino acids. The CDR3 loop reads CASSFNNEQFF. The CDR3 region has the DNA TGTGCCAGCAGCTTCAACAATGAGCAGTTCTTC.

The V call is TRBV11-2, the J call TRBJ1-5, with a tentative D call TRBD1 (6 bases). Per the germline V gene, CDR1 is SGHAT and CDR2 is FQNNGV. The CDR3 contains 14 residues. Trimming removed 2 bases at V and 1 base at J, with 6 bases between. As DNA, the CDR3 is TGTGCCAGCAGCTTAAGGGGGAGCAATCAGCCCCAGCATTTT. Residues: CASSLRGSNQPQHF.

The rearrangement links TRBV4-2 to TRBJ2-1, with 7 bases lining up with TRBD2. The CDR3 covers 17 residues. The germline V gene has CDR1 LGHNA and CDR2 YNFKEQ. V gave up 4 bases and J gave up 5 bases; unmatched junction bases: 14. The CDR3 DNA sequence: TGTGCCAGCAGCCGTGGCCCGGGACTATACAAAAACAATGAGCAGTTCTTC. Protein product: CASSRGPGLYKNNEQFF.

The rearrangement uses TRBV19 and TRBJ2-1; 10 bases agree with TRBD2. Germline V gene data show CDR1 as LNHDA and CDR2 as SQIVND (reference sequence). With 4 bases clipped from V and 12 bases from J, the junction kept 24 bases outside the gene matches. The CDR3 contains 19 residues. The CDR3 nucleotides read TGTGCCAGTAGTACCCGACTAGCGGGTGGGGCCTCCTACAATAATCCGCAGTTCTTC. Its translation: CASSTRLAGGASYNNPQFF.

The V gene is TRBV4-1, the J gene TRBJ2-5; D gene uncertain. Germline assignment: CDR1 MGHRA and CDR2 YSYEKL. The CDR3 has 13 residues. V was trimmed by 3 bases and J by 5 bases, leaving 10 bases between them. CDR3 sequence: CASSHVGYETQYF. CDR3 nucleotide sequence: TGCGCCAGCAGCCATGTCGGATACGAGACCCAGTACTTC.

J is TRBJ2-7 and V is TRBV28; D remains unclear. The V and J ends lost 1 base and 1 base respectively, with 5 bases between them. The CDR3 spans 13 residues. CDR1 and CDR2 (germline): MDHEN, SYDVKM. DNA of the CDR3: TGTGCCAGCAGTTTATACGGATCCTACGAGCAGTACTTC. Amino acid sequence: CASSLYGSYEQYF.

The rearrangement joins TRBV9 to TRBJ2-3, with D possibly TRBD1 on 6 matching bases. Germline assignment: CDR1 SGDLS and CDR2 YYNGEE. The CDR3 consists of 14 residues. V was trimmed by 4 bases and J by 6 bases, leaving 15 bases between them. CDR3 amino acids: CASSPLRGSDTQYF. CDR3 coding DNA: TGTGCCAGCAGCCCCCTAAGGGGGTCCGATACGCAGTATTTT.

This clone came up once. The rearrangement links TRBV10-3 to TRBJ2-7; TRBD2 aligns across 10 bases. The CDR3 runs 18 residues. The junction had 8 bases not matched to a gene; V was cut back by 0 bases and J by 0 bases. Germline CDR1 is ENHRY and CDR2 is SYGVKD. The CDR3 loop is CAISESVSGTSVSYEQYF. The CDR3 coding sequence is TGTGCCATCAGTGAGTCGGTCTCCGGGACTAGCGTCTCCTACGAGCAGTACTTC.

The J gene is TRBJ1-1, the V gene TRBV27; tentatively, D is TRBD1 (5 bases). V was pared by 2 bases and J by 2 bases, with 12 bases between. CDR3 size: 15 residues. Germline CDR1 MNHEY, CDR2 SMNVEV (reference sequence). CDR3 DNA: TGTGCCAGCAGTTTAAGCGGGGGAATCAACACTGAAGCTTTCTTT. This translates into CASSLSGGINTEAFF.

This rearrangement joins TRBV27 to TRBJ1-1; a possible D gene is TRBD1 (5 bases). Germline V gene sequence: CDR1 MNHEY, CDR2 SMNVEV (reference sequence). The V end lost 6 bases, the J end lost 3 bases, and 20 bases lay between the germline ends. This CDR3 contains 16 residues. The CDR3 DNA reads as TGTGCCAGCAGATCCGGGGCGGTCAACAGGCACACTGAAGCTTTCTTT. It specifies CASRSGAVNRHTEAFF.

The chain uses TRBV15 and TRBJ2-1, with 11 bases matching TRBD2. Germline-derived CDR1 and CDR2 are LNHNV and YYDKDF (reference sequence). Trimming at V came to 0 bases and at J to 7 bases, leaving 5 bases not matched to a gene. The CDR3 consists of 16 residues. For the CDR3, the DNA is TGTGCCACCAGCAGAGATATAGCTAGCGGGAGGAATGAGCAGTTCTTC. It specifies CATSRDIASGRNEQFF.

The V call is TRBV6-1, the J call TRBJ2-2; a possible D gene is TRBD1 (6 bases). Trimming took 7 bases from V and 3 from J, leaving 15 bases between them. The germline V gene encodes CDR1 MNHNS and CDR2 SASEGT. The CDR3 is made up of 15 amino acids. The DNA of the CDR3 is TGTGCCAGCACCCCCCAGACAGGCCACACCGGGGAGCTGTTTTTT. Translation gives CASTPQTGHTGELFF.

This clone was seen only a few times. In nucleotides, the CDR3 is TGTGCCAGCAGTTCTCGGGTCTCTGGAAACACCATATATTTT. Its protein is CASSSRVSGNTIYF. This chain joins TRBV7-9 and TRBJ1-3; D remains unclear. Per germline, CDR1 SEHNR and CDR2 FQNEAQ (reference sequence). V was pared by 6 bases and J by 0 bases, with 9 bases between. The CDR3 consists of 14 residues. Using reference TRBV7-9 and TRBJ1-3 for the parts outside the CDR3, the full variable domain is DTGVSQNPRHKITKRGQNVTFRCDPISEHNRLYWYRQTLGQGPEFLTYFQNEAQLEKSRLLSDRFSAERPKGSFSTLEIQRTEQGDSAMYLCASSSRVSGNTIYFGEGSWLTVV.

This clone was seen more than once but under ten times. J is TRBJ1-2 and V is TRBV27; no clear D gene. The V end was cut by 2 bases, the J end by 8 bases, with 9 bases between. Germline assignment: CDR1 MNHEY and CDR2 SMNVEV (reference sequence). The CDR3 is made up of 12 amino acids. DNA of the CDR3: TGTGCCAGCAGTTTAACGGGGAACGGCTACACCTTC. Amino acids: CASSLTGNGYTF.

V and J are TRBV5-1 and TRBJ2-7; TRBD2 is a possible D gene (6 bases). CDR3 length equals 14 residues. V was shortened by 3 bases and J by 6 bases, with 16 bases between the two germline ends. Germline values: CDR1 SGHRS, CDR2 YFSETQ. In DNA, the CDR3 is TGCGCCAGCAGCTCCGGGAGTACCATCGGCGAGCAGTACTTC. Protein product: CASSSGSTIGEQYF.

The V and J genes are TRBV5-4 and TRBJ2-6; 8 nucleotides match TRBD1. Germline V gives CDR1 SGHNT, CDR2 YYREEE (reference sequence). With V trimmed by 4 bases and J by 2 bases, 2 bases remained unmatched. This CDR3 comprises 15 residues. The CDR3 region has the DNA TGTGCCAGCAGCCAGGACAGGGCTGGGGCCAACGTCCTGACTTTC. Its translation is CASSQDRAGANVLTF.

The chain links TRBV10-3 to TRBJ2-1, with D possibly matching TRBD2 (5 bases). CDR3 length: 14 amino acids. Germline V lookup: CDR1 ENHRY, CDR2 SYGVKD. Trimming cost V 2 bases and J 0 bases, with 5 bases left between them. The CDR3 DNA sequence: TGTGCCATCAGTGAGCGGGACTCCTACAATGAGCAGTTCTTC. This encodes CAISERDSYNEQFF.

The chain joins TRBV5-1 to TRBJ2-2, with TRBD2 matching 10 bases. Germline trimming cut 6 bases from V and 0 bases from J; bases unmatched to any gene: 5. The CDR3 contains 16 residues. Germline CDR1 SGHRS, CDR2 YFSETQ. DNA for the CDR3: TGCGCCAGCACCCGGCTAGCGGGGGCGAACACCGGGGAGCTGTTTTTT. Encoded protein: CASTRLAGANTGELFF.

The chain is built from TRBV4-1 and TRBJ2-7; 9 bases agree with TRBD2. V shed 0 bases, J shed 5 bases, and the junction held 8 bases outside the gene matches. Germline V gene data show CDR1 as MGHRA and CDR2 as YSYEKL. The CDR3 runs 16 residues. The CDR3: CASSQDRAGGLDEQYF. For the CDR3, the DNA is TGCGCCAGCAGCCAAGATCGTGCGGGAGGGCTCGACGAGCAGTACTTC.

The rearrangement links TRBV6-1 to TRBJ2-1; 8 bases match TRBD2. V lost 6 bases to trimming and J lost 9 bases; unmatched junction nucleotides: 13. Germline-derived CDR1 and CDR2 are MNHNS and SASEGT. The CDR3 consists of 15 residues. In DNA, the CDR3 is TGTGCCAGCAGGGGTCCCGGGACTAGTCTGAGTGAGCAGTTCTTC. This sequence encodes CASRGPGTSLSEQFF.

The gene calls are TRBV7-9 and TRBJ1-2; D ambiguous. Germline CDR1 SEHNR, CDR2 FQNEAQ (reference sequence). The ends were cut back, 2 bases at V and 2 bases at J, with 6 bases in the middle. This CDR3 region has 13 residues. The DNA of the CDR3 is TGTGCCAGCAGCTTACTGGACAACTATGGCTACACCTTC. Translating gives CASSLLDNYGYTF.

V usage is TRBV28 and J usage is TRBJ1-4; 7 bases are shared with TRBD1. Germline trimming cut 5 bases from V and 8 bases from J; bases unmatched to any gene: 11. Germline-derived CDR1 and CDR2 are MDHEN and SYDVKM. The CDR3 totals 15 residues. The DNA of the CDR3 is TGTGCCAGCAGTCCCTTGACAGGGTTTGGAGAAAAACTGTTTTTT. Its protein is CASSPLTGFGEKLFF.

The chain uses TRBV4-1 and TRBJ2-1; TRBD2 matches at 14 bases. The V gene's germline CDR1 is MGHRA and CDR2 YSYEKL. Trimming took 3 bases from V and 7 from J; bases not matched to a gene: 8. The CDR3 consists of 17 residues. CDR3 DNA: TGCGCCAGCAGCCACGCCTCCAGGACTAGCGGGAGGAATGAGCAGTTCTTC. Its translation is CASSHASRTSGRNEQFF.

The J gene is TRBJ1-1, the V gene TRBV9; D may be TRBD1 (6 bases). Trimming stripped 3 bases from V and 1 base from J, with 13 bases between. This CDR3 region has 15 residues. Germline CDR1 and CDR2: SGDLS and YYNGEE. CDR3 amino acids: CASSGLGQPNTEAFF. As DNA, the CDR3 is TGTGCCAGCAGCGGCCTCGGACAGCCGAACACTGAAGCTTTCTTT.

V gene TRBV4-1 combines with J gene TRBJ2-7, with 8 bases identical to TRBD2. The germline gives CDR1 MGHRA, CDR2 YSYEKL. The CDR3 is made up of 15 amino acids. Losses at the gene ends were 5 bases for V and 4 bases for J; bases not matched to a gene: 10. In DNA form, the CDR3 reads TGCGCCAGCAGCGTACCTAGCCCGGGGGGGTACGAGCAGTACTTC. As protein: CASSVPSPGGYEQYF.

The V gene is TRBV28, the J gene TRBJ1-5; D gene uncertain. Germline CDR1 and CDR2: MDHEN and SYDVKM. The CDR3 is 15 amino acids. Trimming pared 10 bases from V and 0 bases from J, leaving 16 bases between. CDR3 DNA sequence: TGTGCCACCCTTTCCGGGTCGTCTAGCAATCAGCCCCAGCATTTT. As protein: CATLSGSSSNQPQHF.

V and J are TRBV9 and TRBJ2-2; 11 positions match TRBD2. V dropped 5 bases and J dropped 4; count of bases not matched to a gene: 10. The germline V gene encodes CDR1 SGDLS and CDR2 YYNGEE. This CDR3 is 17 amino acids long. The chain's CDR3 is CASSGSGRAKVTGELFF. The CDR3 nucleotides read TGTGCCAGCAGTGGTAGCGGGAGGGCGAAGGTCACCGGGGAGCTGTTTTTT.